Described below is a single T cell receptor beta chain sequence and its context. This sample was taken from a study of control samples from healthy donors and cancer patients. Libraries were prepared by immunoSEQ multiplex PCR; TCRdb keeps only in-frame clonotypes and omits some of them. This table holds 70,000 to 90,000 clones, over 85% found once. The sequenced sample was PBMCs. The TCR originated in a woman aged 55-75 years with head and neck cancer.

CDR3 DNA sequence: TGTGCCAGCAGTTCAAATCACTACGAGCAGTACTTC. Translation: CASSSNHYEQYF. The rearrangement uses TRBV28 and TRBJ2-7; D remains ambiguous. CDR3 size: 12 residues. V dropped 4 bases and J dropped 3 bases, with 7 bases sitting between them. In germline, CDR1 is MDHEN, CDR2 SYDVKM.